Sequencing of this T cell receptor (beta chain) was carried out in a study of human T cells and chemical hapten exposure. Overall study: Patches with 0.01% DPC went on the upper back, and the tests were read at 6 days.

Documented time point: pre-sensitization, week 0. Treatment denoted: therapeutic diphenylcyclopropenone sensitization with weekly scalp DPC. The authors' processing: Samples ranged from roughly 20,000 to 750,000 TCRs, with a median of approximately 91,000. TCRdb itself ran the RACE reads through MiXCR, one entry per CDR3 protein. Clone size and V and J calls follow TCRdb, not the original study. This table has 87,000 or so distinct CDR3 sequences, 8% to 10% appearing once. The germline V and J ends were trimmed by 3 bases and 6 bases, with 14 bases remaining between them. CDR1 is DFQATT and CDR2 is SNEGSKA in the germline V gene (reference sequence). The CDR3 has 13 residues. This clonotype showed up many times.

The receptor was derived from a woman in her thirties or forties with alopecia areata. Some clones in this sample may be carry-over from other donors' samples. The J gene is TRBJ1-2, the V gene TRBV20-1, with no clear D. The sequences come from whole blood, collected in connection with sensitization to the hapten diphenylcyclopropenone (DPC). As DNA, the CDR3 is TGCAGTGCTAGTGGTCGGAGGGCAAATGGCTACACCTTC. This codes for CSASGRRANGYTF.